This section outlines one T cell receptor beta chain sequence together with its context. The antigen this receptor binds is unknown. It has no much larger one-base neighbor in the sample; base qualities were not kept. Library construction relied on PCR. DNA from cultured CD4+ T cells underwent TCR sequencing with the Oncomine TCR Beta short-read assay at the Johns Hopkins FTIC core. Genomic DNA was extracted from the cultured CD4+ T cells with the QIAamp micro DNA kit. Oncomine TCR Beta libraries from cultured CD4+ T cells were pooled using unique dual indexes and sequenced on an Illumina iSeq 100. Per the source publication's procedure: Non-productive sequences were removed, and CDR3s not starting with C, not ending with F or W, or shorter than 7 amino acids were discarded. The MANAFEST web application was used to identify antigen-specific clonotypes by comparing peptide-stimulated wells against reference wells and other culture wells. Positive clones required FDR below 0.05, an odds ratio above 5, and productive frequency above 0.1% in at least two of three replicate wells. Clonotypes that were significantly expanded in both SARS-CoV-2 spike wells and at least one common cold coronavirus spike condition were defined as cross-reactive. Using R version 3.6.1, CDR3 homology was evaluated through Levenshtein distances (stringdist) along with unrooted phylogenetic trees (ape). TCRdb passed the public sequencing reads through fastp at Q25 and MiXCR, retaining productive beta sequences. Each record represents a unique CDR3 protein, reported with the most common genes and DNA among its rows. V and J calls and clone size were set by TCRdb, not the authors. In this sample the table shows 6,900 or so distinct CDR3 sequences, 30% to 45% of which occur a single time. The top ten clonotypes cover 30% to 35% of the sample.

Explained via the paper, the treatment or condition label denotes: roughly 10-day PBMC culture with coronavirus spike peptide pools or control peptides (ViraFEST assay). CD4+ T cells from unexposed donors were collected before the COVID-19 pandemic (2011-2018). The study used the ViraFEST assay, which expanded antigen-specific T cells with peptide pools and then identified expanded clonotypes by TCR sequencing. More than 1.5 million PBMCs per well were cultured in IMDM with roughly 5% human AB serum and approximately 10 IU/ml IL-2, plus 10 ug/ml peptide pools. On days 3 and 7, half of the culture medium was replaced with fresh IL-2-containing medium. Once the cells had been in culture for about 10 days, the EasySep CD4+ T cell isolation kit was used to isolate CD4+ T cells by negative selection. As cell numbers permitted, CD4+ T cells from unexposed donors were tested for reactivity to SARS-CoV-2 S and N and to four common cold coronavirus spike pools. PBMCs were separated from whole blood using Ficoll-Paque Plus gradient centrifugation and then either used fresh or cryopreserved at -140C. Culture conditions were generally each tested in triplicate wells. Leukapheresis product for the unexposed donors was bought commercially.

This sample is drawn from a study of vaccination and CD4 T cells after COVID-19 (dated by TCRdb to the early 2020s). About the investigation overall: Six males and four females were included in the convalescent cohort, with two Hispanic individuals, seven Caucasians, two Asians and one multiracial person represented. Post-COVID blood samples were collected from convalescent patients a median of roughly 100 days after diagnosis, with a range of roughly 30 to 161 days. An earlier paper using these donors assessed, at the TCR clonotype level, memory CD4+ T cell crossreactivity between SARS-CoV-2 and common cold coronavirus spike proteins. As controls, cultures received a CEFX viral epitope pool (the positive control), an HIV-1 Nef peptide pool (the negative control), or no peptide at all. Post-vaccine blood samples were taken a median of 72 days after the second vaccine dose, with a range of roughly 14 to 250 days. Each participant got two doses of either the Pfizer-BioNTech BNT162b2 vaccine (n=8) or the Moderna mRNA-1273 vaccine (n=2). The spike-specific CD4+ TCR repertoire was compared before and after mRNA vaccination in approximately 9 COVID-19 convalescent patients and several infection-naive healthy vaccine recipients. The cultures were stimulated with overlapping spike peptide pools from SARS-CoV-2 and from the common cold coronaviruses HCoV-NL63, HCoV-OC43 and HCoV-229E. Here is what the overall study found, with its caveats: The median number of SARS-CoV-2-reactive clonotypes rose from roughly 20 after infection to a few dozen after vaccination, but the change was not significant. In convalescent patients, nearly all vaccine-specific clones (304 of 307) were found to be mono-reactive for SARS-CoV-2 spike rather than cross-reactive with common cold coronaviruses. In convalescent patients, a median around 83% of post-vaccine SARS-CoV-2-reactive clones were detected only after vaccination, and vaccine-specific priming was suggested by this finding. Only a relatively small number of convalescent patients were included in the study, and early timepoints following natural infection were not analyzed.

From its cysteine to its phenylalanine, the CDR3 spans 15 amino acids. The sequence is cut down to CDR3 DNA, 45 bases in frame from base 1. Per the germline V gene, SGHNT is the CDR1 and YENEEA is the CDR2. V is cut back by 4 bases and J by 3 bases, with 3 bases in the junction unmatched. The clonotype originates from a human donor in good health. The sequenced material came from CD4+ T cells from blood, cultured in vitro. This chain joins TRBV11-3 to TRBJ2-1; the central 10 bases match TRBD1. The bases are TGTGCCAGCAGCTCGGGGGACAGGGGCTACAATGAGCAGTTCTTC. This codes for CASSSGDRGYNEQFF.